This TCR beta chain is drawn from a study of T cells in Graves' hyperthyroidism and ophthalmopathy. This CDR3 has 19 amino acids. Germline V gene data show CDR1 as ENHRY and CDR2 as SYGVKD. With 3 bases clipped from V and 5 bases from J, the junction kept 11 bases outside the gene matches. TCR beta CDR3 regions were amplified from RNA. A first-round RT-PCR of the TCR CDR3 used the HTBI primer set. TCRdb called the multiplex PCR reads again in MiXCR, with one record for every CDR3 protein. The sample carries under 700,000 distinct CDR3 sequences, 16% recorded once. Those with hyperthyroidism were 18 to 65 years old, newly diagnosed, and ill for under 2 months.

The sample taken for sequencing was blood. This chain links TRBV10-3 with TRBJ2-2; 14 bases map to TRBD2. This clonotype was obtained from a woman aged 18 to 35 with Graves' hyperthyroidism. CDR3 coding DNA: TGTGCCATCAGTGATCGGGCGACTAGCGGGAGGGCCCGGACCGGGGAGCTGTTTTTT. Translation gives CAISDRATSGRARTGELFF.